The rows below give T cell receptor beta chains drawn from one sample of a study of blood T cell repertoires in COVID-19. Profiled with immunoSEQ multiplex PCR; TCRdb holds only in-frame clones, not every one. The sample has about 200,000 clones; around 84% are singletons. The specimen sequenced was peripheral blood. These receptors came from a man aged 60-69 years with acute or convalescent COVID-19. The conserved cysteine and the conserved F or W are not part of the CDR3 here. D genes are given only for firm matches.

.	TRBV6-5	TRBJ1-6	ASCDRLNSPLH
TRBD2	TRBV29-1	TRBJ2-7	SALLAGVSSYEQY
.	TRBV9	TRBJ2-1	ASSVVGEVEQF
TRBD1	TRBV11-3	TRBJ2-7	ASSSGTGYEQY
.	TRBV7-9	TRBJ2-7	ASSPGYEQY
.	TRBV28	TRBJ2-7	ASQVRGTSYEQY
.	TRBV5-1	TRBJ1-2	ASTSGGDYGYT
TRBD1	TRBV4-2	TRBJ1-2	ASSQGGQGGFGGYT
.	TRBV10-3	TRBJ2-1	AIRSTGGPPGEQF
.	TRBV9	TRBJ2-3	ASSPIFGGTDTQY
.	TRBV5-1	TRBJ2-5	ASSLSDQGTQY
.	TRBV5-6	TRBJ1-1	ASSLSGPTEAF
.	TRBV7-3	TRBJ1-1	ASRRNSGTEAF
TRBD1	TRBV4-3	TRBJ1-4	ASSQLSGGNEKLF
.	TRBV14	TRBJ1-6	ASSRDWSNSPLH
.	TRBV27	TRBJ1-6	ASSPGRGEVSYNSPLH